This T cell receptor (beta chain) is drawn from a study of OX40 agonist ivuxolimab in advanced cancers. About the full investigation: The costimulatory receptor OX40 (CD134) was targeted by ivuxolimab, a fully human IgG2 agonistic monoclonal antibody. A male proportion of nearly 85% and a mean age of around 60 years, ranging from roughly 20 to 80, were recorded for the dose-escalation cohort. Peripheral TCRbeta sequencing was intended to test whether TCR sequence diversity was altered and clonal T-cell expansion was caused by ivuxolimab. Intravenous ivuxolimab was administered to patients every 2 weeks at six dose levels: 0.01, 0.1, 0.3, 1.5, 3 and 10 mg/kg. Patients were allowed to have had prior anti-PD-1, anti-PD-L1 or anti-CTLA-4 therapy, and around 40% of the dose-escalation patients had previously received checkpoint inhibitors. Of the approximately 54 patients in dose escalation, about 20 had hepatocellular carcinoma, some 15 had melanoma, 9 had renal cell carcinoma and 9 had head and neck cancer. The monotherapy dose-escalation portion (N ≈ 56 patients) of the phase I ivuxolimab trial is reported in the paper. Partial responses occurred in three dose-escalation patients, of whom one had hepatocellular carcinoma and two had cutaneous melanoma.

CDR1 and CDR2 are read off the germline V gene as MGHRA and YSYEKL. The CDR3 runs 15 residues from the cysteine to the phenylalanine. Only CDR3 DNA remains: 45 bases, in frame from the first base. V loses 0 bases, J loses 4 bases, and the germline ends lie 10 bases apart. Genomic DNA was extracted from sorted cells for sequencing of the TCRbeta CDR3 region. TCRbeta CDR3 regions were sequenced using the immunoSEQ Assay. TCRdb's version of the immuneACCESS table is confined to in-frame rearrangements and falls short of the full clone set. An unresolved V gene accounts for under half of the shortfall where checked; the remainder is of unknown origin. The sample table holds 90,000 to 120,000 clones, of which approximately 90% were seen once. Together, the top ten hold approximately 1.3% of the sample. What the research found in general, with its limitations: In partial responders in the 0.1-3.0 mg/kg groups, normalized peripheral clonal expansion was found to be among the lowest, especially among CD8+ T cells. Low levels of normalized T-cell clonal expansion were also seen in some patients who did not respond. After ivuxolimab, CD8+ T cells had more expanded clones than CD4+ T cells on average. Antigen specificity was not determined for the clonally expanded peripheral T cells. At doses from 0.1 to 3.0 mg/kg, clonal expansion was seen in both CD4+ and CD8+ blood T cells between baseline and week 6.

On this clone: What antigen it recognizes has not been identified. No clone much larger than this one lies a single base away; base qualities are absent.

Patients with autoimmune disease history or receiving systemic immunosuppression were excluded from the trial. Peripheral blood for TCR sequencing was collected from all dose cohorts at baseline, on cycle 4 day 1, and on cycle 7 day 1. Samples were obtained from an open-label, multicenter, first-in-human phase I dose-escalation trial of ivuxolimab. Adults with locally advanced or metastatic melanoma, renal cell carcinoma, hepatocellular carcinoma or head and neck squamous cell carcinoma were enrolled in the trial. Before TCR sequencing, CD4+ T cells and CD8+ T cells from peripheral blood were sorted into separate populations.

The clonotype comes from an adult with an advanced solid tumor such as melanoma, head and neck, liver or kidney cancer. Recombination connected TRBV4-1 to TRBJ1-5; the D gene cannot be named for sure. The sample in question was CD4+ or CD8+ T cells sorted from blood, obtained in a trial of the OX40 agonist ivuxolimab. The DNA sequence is TGCGCCAGCAGCCAAGATCCCAATCAAAATCAGCCCCAGCATTTT. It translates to CASSQDPNQNQPQHF.